These T cell receptor beta chains were read from a single sample in a study of T cells in Graves' hyperthyroidism and ophthalmopathy. TCRdb processed the multiplex PCR reads anew with MiXCR; each CDR3 protein has one entry. The sample has 750,000 to 950,000 distinct CDR3 sequences, over 35% seen once; the top ten hold 8.9%. Material: blood. These receptors came from a man aged 18 to 29 with Graves' hyperthyroidism. Each CDR3 is given with its conserved first and last residue. A D gene is named only where the DNA matches it firmly. Only some rows state a clone size, as once, few, many or a class for expanded clones.

many,TRBV24-1,TRBJ1-1,.,TGTGCCACCAGTGATTCGTACAGAAACACTGAAGCTTTCTTT,CATSDSYRNTEAFF
many,TRBV29-1,TRBJ2-2,.,TGCAGCGTCCGGGCTTACTTTCTCGGGGAGCTGTTTTTT,CSVRAYFLGELFF
.,TRBV6-6,TRBJ1-6,.,TGTGCCAGCAGTACGGGAGGGGGCTATAATTCACCCCTCCACTTT,CASSTGGGYNSPLHF
.,TRBV19,TRBJ1-1,.,TGTGCCAGTAGGACCATTTCCGGGACTGAAGCTTTCTTT,CASRTISGTEAFF
.,TRBV24-1,TRBJ2-2,.,TGTGCCAGCAGTTACGCCCGACAGCTCACCGGGGAGCTGTTTTTT,CASSYARQLTGELFF
.,TRBV29-1,TRBJ2-2,.,TGCAGCGTTTTAACCGGGCAGGGGGGCACCGGGGAGCTGTTTTTT,CSVLTGQGGTGELFF
.,TRBV10-3,TRBJ2-7,.,TGTGCCTCTCGCGAGGGGGGGTCGTACGAGCAGTACTTC,CASREGGSYEQYF
many,TRBV2,TRBJ1-1,.,TGTGCCAGCAGTGACGGATCGCTAGTTGTTTTCTTT,CASSDGSLVVFF
many,TRBV15,TRBJ1-5,TRBD1,TGTGCCACCAGCCCAGGGACAGGGAGAGTTAGGGACAATCAGCCCCAGCATTTT,CATSPGTGRVRDNQPQHF
.,TRBV11-2,TRBJ2-5,TRBD2,TGTGCCAGCAGACTTTTAGCGGGGGAGACAGAGCCCCAGTACTTC,CASRLLAGETEPQYF
many,TRBV6-1,TRBJ2-7,TRBD2,TGTGCCAGCACCCTAGCGGGAGATAGCGAGCAGTACTTC,CASTLAGDSEQYF
many,TRBV24-1,TRBJ2-2,TRBD1,TGTGCCACCAGTGCGACAGGGTTTGGCACCGGGGAGCTGTTTTTT,CATSATGFGTGELFF
.,TRBV11-2,TRBJ1-1,.,TGTGCCAGCAGCTTATTTCGGCGTGACAGCACAAACACTGAAGCTTTCTTT,CASSLFRRDSTNTEAFF
.,TRBV3-1,TRBJ1-2,.,TGTGCCAGCACCATCGCCCAGGGAGGGTATGGCTACACCTTC,CASTIAQGGYGYTF
.,TRBV11-3,TRBJ2-6,.,TGTGCCAGCAGTCGAGGGGAAGCTGGGGCCAACGTCCTGACTTTC,CASSRGEAGANVLTF
.,TRBV5-6,TRBJ2-7,.,TGTGCCAGCAGCTTGATAAATTTGGGATACGAGCAGTACTTC,CASSLINLGYEQYF
many,TRBV7-2,TRBJ1-5,.,TGTGCCAGCAGCTTATCAGTGGCTGCGGGTCAGCCCCAGCATTTT,CASSLSVAAGQPQHF
.,TRBV12-3/TRBV12-4,TRBJ2-7,.,TGTGCCAGCAGTCCAAAGGAGAGTCTCTACGAGCAGTACTTC,CASSPKESLYEQYF
many,TRBV10-3,TRBJ2-5,.,TGTGCCATCAGTGATATGACAGGGGAGGGGGAGACCCAGTACTTC,CAISDMTGEGETQYF
.,TRBV7-2,TRBJ2-2,TRBD2,TGTGCCAGCAGCTCTTGGACTAGCGGGAGGGCCGGGGAGCTGGTTTTT,CASSSWTSGRAGELVF
.,TRBV10-1,TRBJ2-5,.,TGTGCCAGCAGTGACATGGAGGGAGAGACCCAGTACTTC,CASSDMEGETQYF
.,TRBV7-2,TRBJ1-1,.,.,CASSRAVGQGITEASF
few,TRBV7-2,TRBJ2-7,.,TGTGCCAGCAGTGAAACAGGGAGCGAGCAGTACTTC,CASSETGSEQYF
.,TRBV10-3,TRBJ1-5,.,TGTGCCATCAGTGAGTCGGGCCATCTTCAGCCCCAGCATTTT,CAISESGHLQPQHF
many,TRBV5-1,TRBJ1-1,.,TGCGCCAGCAGCTTGGCCAGCATTAATGAAGCTTTCTTT,CASSLASINEAFF
few,TRBV7-8,TRBJ1-5,.,TGTGCCAGCAGCAGGACGGGGGGGACGGGCAATCAGCCCCAGCATTTT,CASSRTGGTGNQPQHF
few,TRBV12-3/TRBV12-4,TRBJ1-2,.,TGTGCCAGCAGTCCACATAGACTTGGCTACACCTTC,CASSPHRLGYTF
few,TRBV4-3,TRBJ2-2,.,TGCGCCAGCAGCCAAGATTCACTTGCTGGGGAGCTGTTTTTT,CASSQDSLAGELFF
.,TRBV5-1,TRBJ2-7,.,TGCGCCAGCAGCGACGCCAGGGTACCCACCGTTTACGAGCAGTACTTC,CASSDARVPTVYEQYF
many,TRBV20-1,TRBJ1-1,.,TGCAGTGCTAGAGTCGGAGCCTATAACACTGAAGCTTTCTTT,CSARVGAYNTEAFF
.,TRBV4-3,TRBJ1-2,.,TGCGCCAGCAGCCAAGAAATGCAGGTTAACTATGGCTACACCTTC,CASSQEMQVNYGYTF
.,TRBV6-6,TRBJ2-5,TRBD2,TGTGCCAGCCCCGATCCCGGGGGGGCTTCTCGTGAGACCCAGTACTTC,CASPDPGGASRETQYF